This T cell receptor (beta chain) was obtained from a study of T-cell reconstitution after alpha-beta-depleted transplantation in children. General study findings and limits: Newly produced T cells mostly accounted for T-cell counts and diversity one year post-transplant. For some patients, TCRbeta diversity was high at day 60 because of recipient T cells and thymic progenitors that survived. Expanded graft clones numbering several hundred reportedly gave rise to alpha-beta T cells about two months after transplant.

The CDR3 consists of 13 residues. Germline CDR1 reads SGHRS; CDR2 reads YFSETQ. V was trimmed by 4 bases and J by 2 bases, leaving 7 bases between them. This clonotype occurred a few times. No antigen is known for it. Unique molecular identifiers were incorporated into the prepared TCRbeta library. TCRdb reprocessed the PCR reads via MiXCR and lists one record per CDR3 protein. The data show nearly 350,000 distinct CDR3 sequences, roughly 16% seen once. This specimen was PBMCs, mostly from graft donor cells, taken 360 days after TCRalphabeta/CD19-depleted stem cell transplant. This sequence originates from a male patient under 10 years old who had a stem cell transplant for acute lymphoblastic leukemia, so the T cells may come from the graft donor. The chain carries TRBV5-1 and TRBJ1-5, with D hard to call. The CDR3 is CASSPDGNQPQHF. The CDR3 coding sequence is TGCGCCAGCAGCCCGGACGGCAATCAGCCCCAGCATTTT. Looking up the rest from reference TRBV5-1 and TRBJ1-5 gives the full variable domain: KAGVTQTPRYLIKTRGQQVTLSCSPISGHRSVSWYQQTPGQGLQFLFEYFSETQRNKGNFPGRFSGRQFSNSRSEMNVSTLELGDSALYLCASSPDGNQPQHFGDGTRLSIL.